This entry is about one T cell receptor beta chain. No antigen is known for it. This CDR3 has 13 residues. The V gene end was trimmed by 5 bases and the J gene end by 5 bases; junction bases not matched to a gene: 8. Germline CDR1 SQVTM, CDR2 ANQGSEA. Assay: immunoSEQ multiplex PCR; the TCRdb copy retains only in-frame clones and omits some. The sample shows approximately 170,000 clones, around 87% of them seen only once. This entry is derived from a study of T cell responses to AZD1222 COVID-19 vaccine. General study findings and limits: Increased Spike-specific TCR breadth and depth were observed after two AZD1222 doses. Seropositivity was recorded at baseline in only 6 or 7 AZD1222 recipients.

The receptor comes from an adult in good health. Source: peripheral blood, taken on day 0 of AZD1222 vaccination. This chain uses TRBV29-1 with TRBJ2-5; 7 nucleotides line up with TRBD1. CDR3 bases: TGCAGCGTTAGGGACAGCCCGAGGGAGACCCAGTACTTC. As protein: CSVRDSPRETQYF. The full variable domain, completed using reference TRBV29-1 and TRBJ2-5, is SAVISQKPSRDICQRGTSLTIQCQVDSQVTMMFWYRQQPGQSLTLIATANQGSEATYESGFVIDKFPISRPNLTFSTLTVSNMSPEDSSIYLCSVRDSPRETQYFGPGTRLLVL.